This T cell receptor beta chain was captured by sequencing in a study of cytomegalovirus exposure and HLA in healthy donors. Study-wide findings and caveats: The CMV antigen specificity of three CMV-associated chains was confirmed through in vitro analysis. It was shown in a later analysis that HLA-associated TCR beta chains were more clonally expanded than other, equally common chains.

The CDR3 totals 12 residues. Germline CDR1 is SGHDT and CDR2 is YYEEEE. The V and J ends lost 4 bases and 3 bases respectively, with 4 bases between them. The PCR employed 60 Vbeta primers together with 13 Jbeta primers. Authors' analysis steps: The count from a later analysis was tens of millions of unique TCR beta chains, some 12 million of them shared. The protocol was immunoSEQ multiplex PCR, while the TCRdb copy is restricted to in-frame clones and leaves out a portion. The V and J calls and the clone size are those of that table, but D and trimming were determined from the DNA. The table records some 200,000 clones, 78% of them present only once. Details on this clone: What it recognizes is unknown.

This chain links TRBV5-6 with TRBJ2-2, with unresolved D. The sequence was collected from a female donor in good health and CMV-seronegative. The sequencing input was PBMCs. The CDR3 DNA reads as TGTGCCAGCAGCCTATACACCGGGGAGCTGTTTTTT. Encoded protein: CASSLYTGELFF.